The source of this T cell receptor (beta chain) is a study of blood T cell repertoires in COVID-19. Study details: Specimens from acute and convalescent COVID-19 originated in the United States, Italy and Spain. In each case, the material was cDNA or gDNA derived from T cells, B-cell-depleted T cells, or PBMCs.

Which cohort a participant joined came from the clinical history participants gave. CDR1 is SQVTM and CDR2 is ANQGSEA in the germline V gene. J lost 5 bases, V lost 4 bases, and 16 bases had no gene match. The CDR3 contains 17 residues. As originally analysed: Amplifying reference gene primers gave estimates of nucleated cell counts. Method: immunoSEQ multiplex PCR; TCRdb's copy keeps in-frame clones and lacks some. The V and J calls and clone size were taken over from that table, and D and trimming were inferred from the DNA. The top ten hold around 10% of the sample, which has fewer than 300,000 clones, roughly 91% seen once.

Specimen: PBMCs or T cells enriched from blood (not recorded which). This clonotype was sampled from a man aged 35 to 55 who had recovered from COVID-19. V and J are TRBV29-1 and TRBJ2-7; 11 positions match TRBD1. The CDR3 protein is CSVVPRTGGDGLDEQYF. The CDR3 DNA is TGCAGCGTTGTCCCACGGACAGGGGGCGATGGCCTGGACGAGCAGTACTTC.